Ten or more counts support the clone carrying this T cell receptor (beta chain). One entry per CDR3 protein results from TCRdb running MiXCR on the 5' RACE reads. The sample includes some 34,000 distinct CDR3 sequences, around 1.5% of them seen just once. Between the trimmed V and J ends, which lost 2 bases and 4 bases, there was a span of 8 bases. Germline CDR1 and CDR2: SGHTA and FQGNSA. The CDR3 totals 13 residues. The data originate from a study of neurological immune-mediated disorders. Overall study context: The multiple sclerosis group of some 34 included around 30 relapsing-remitting and 3 secondary progressive patients.

V and J are TRBV7-2 and TRBJ1-1; D gene uncertain. This TCR was sampled from a woman aged 25 to 39 with multiple sclerosis. The specimen was PBMCs. The CDR3 loop is CASSLKRGTEAFF. The CDR3 region has the DNA TGTGCCAGCAGCTTAAAGCGGGGCACTGAAGCTTTCTTT.